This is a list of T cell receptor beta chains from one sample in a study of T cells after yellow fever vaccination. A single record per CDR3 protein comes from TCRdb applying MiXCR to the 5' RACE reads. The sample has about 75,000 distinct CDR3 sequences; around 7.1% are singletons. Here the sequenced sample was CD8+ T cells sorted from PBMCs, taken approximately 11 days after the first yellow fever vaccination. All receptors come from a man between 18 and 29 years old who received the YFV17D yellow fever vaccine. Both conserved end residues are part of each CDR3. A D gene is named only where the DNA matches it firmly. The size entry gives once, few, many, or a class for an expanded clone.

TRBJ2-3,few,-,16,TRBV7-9,CASSLVGIASTDTQYF,TGTGCCAGCAGCTTAGTTGGAATCGCCAGCACAGATACGCAGTATTTT
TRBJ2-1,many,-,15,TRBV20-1,CSAPPDRDHTTEQFF,TGCAGTGCCCCCCCGGATAGGGATCACACCACTGAGCAGTTCTTC
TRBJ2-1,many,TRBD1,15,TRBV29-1,CSVLPGTGIYNEQFF,TGCAGCGTCCTCCCCGGGACAGGGATCTACAATGAGCAGTTCTTC
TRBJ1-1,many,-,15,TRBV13,CASSWPTGGDTEAFF,TGTGCCAGCAGCTGGCCGACCGGGGGCGACACTGAAGCTTTCTTT
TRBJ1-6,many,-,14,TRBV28,CASSPQGKNSPLHF,TGTGCCAGCAGTCCCCAGGGGAAGAATTCACCCCTCCACTTT
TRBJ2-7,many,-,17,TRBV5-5,CASSLRYSPDRAYEQYF,TGTGCCAGCAGCTTGAGGTATAGTCCGGACAGAGCCTACGAGCAGTACTTC
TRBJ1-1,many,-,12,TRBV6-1,CASSDPGTEAFF,TGTGCCAGCAGTGACCCCGGCACTGAAGCTTTCTTT
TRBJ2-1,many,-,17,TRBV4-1,CASSQDPPVWEDNEQFF,TGCGCCAGCAGCCAAGATCCCCCAGTTTGGGAAGACAATGAGCAGTTCTTC
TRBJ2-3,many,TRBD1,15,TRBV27,CASSLGDRDTDTQYF,TGTGCCAGCAGTTTGGGGGACAGGGATACAGATACGCAGTATTTT
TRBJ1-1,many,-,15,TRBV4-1,CASSQDSGGNTEAFF,TGCGCCAGCAGCCAAGATTCGGGGGGCAACACTGAAGCTTTCTTT